This TCR beta chain came from a study of T cells in Graves' hyperthyroidism and ophthalmopathy. Overall study findings and caveats: From stable hyperthyroidism, ophthalmopathy was separated by a 13 V-J model.

Extraction of PBMCs used 7.5 to 10 ml of fresh peripheral blood. Researchers amplified the TCR beta CDR3 regions from RNA transcripts. A set of HTBI primers served as the primers for a first-round RT-PCR of the TCR CDR3. TCRdb reprocessed the multiplex PCR reads with MiXCR, giving one entry per CDR3 protein. The repertoire holds about 500,000 distinct CDR3 sequences, with around 15% as singletons. Germline CDR1 MDHEN, CDR2 SYDVKM. The CDR3 has 13 residues. V gave up 4 bases and J gave up 15 bases; unmatched junction bases: 12. Many counts were recorded for this clonotype. Its antigen is unidentified. Sequences were obtained from blood. The chain combines TRBV28 with TRBJ2-1, with 7 bases matching TRBD2. The origin of this receptor is a woman younger than 45 with Graves' ophthalmopathy. CDR3 DNA: TGTGCCAGCAGTTCTGGGGGGGTACTTCCTTCGTTCTTC. Its protein is CASSSGGVLPSFF.